A selection of T cell receptor beta chains follows, all from one sample in a study of technical replicates of blood from a few donors. Produced via immunoSEQ multiplex PCR; TCRdb's table is partial and in-frame only. The repertoire holds 65,000 to 90,000 clones, with around 86% as singletons. Sequenced sample: PBMCs. These receptor sequences come from a human donor in good health. Some clones in this sample may be carry-over from other donors' samples. Both conserved end residues are trimmed from each CDR3. Fields, in order: CDR3 protein, J gene, V gene.

cdr3_aa: ASSPNYPSTFSEQF
j_call: TRBJ2-1
v_call: TRBV5-1

cdr3_aa: ASNLGGIGEETQY
j_call: TRBJ2-5
v_call: TRBV6-6

cdr3_aa: ASSDVSSGRDTQY
j_call: TRBJ2-3
v_call: TRBV6-4

cdr3_aa: ASSFGGGSSYEQY
j_call: TRBJ2-7
v_call: TRBV7-3

cdr3_aa: ASSHGTSGARGTGELF
j_call: TRBJ2-2
v_call: TRBV9

cdr3_aa: ATLQGVGDTQY
j_call: TRBJ2-3
v_call: TRBV12-5

cdr3_aa: ASSLAGGDTQY
j_call: TRBJ2-3
v_call: TRBV7-9

cdr3_aa: ASSQELHGARIAF
j_call: TRBJ1-1
v_call: TRBV4-3

cdr3_aa: ACPAAVGYT
j_call: TRBJ1-2
v_call: TRBV30

cdr3_aa: ASSSRGLSSYEQY
j_call: TRBJ2-7
v_call: TRBV7-2

cdr3_aa: ATSKLTSGYNEQF
j_call: TRBJ2-1
v_call: TRBV15

cdr3_aa: ASSPSGRTGELF
j_call: TRBJ2-2
v_call: TRBV6-4

cdr3_aa: ASSRDSGTASPLH
j_call: TRBJ1-6
v_call: TRBV28

cdr3_aa: ASRGLAGNIQY
j_call: TRBJ2-4
v_call: TRBV2

cdr3_aa: ASSHLAGQAKTQY
j_call: TRBJ2-5
v_call: TRBV7-9